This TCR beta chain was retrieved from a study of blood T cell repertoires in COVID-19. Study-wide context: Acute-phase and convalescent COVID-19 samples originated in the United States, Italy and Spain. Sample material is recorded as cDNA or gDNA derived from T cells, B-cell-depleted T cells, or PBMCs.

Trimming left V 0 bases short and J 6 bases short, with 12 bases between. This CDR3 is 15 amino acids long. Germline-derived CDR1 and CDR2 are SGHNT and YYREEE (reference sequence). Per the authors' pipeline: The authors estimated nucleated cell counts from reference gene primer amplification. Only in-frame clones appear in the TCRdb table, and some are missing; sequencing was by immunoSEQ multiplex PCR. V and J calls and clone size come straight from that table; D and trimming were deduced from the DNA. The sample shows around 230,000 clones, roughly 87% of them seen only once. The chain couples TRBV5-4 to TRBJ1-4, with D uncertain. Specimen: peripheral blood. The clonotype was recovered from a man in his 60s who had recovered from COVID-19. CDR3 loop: CASSLGGSAYEKLFF. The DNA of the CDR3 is TGTGCCAGCAGCTTGGGAGGGTCTGCTTATGAAAAACTGTTTTTT.